This T cell receptor (beta chain) originates from a study of shared clonotypes between healthy human individuals. For the study at large: Donors, aged 18 to 49, were a couple of women and three men. The study, taken as a whole, reports: Naive subsets generally had larger estimated richness than memory subsets. An anticipated effect of sequencing depth on clonotype sharing among donors was recognized.

CD8 cells classed as naive were CD45RO-negative and positively selected for CCR7, excluding terminally differentiated effector memory CD45RA+ cells. All donors qualified as healthy HIV-negative adults and had experienced no recent acute infections or vaccinations. The table came from immunoSEQ multiplex PCR; TCRdb's copy has only in-frame clones and leaves some out. The sample has almost 700,000 clones, roughly nine tenths seen once. On this clone: What it recognizes is unknown. Other DNA variants within this sample encode the same CDR3.

The germline V gene has CDR1 MNHEY and CDR2 SMNVEV (reference sequence). Deletions cut 5 bases from V and 7 bases from J, with 9 bases between. The CDR3 has 12 residues. Sequencing input: naive CD8+ T cells sorted from blood. This rearrangement joins TRBV27 to TRBJ2-1, with D possibly TRBD1 on 5 matching bases. The clonotype originates from a man in his thirties or forties in good health. The CDR3 DNA reads TGTGCCAGCAGTAGCAGGGCGAATGAGCAGTTCTTC. It translates to CASSSRANEQFF.